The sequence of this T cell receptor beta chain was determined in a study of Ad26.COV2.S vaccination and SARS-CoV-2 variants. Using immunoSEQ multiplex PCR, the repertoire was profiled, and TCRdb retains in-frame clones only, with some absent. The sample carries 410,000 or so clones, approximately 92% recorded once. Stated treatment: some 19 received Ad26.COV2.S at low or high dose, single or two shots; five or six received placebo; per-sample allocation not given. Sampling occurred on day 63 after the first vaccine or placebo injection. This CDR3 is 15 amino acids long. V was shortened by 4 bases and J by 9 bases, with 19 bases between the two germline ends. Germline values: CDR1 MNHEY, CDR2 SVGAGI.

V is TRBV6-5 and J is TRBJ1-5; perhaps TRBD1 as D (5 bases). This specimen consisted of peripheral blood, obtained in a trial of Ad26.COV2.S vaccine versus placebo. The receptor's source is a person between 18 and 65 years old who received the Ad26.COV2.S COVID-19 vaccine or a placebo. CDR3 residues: CASSLSGVEGRPQHF. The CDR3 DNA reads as TGTGCCAGCAGTTTATCGGGGGTGGAGGGTCGGCCCCAGCATTTT.